This TCR beta chain stems from a study of control samples from healthy donors and cancer patients. Trimming removed 3 bases from V and 12 bases from J; junction bases left unmatched: 8. From germline, CDR1 is SGDLS and CDR2 YYNGEE. The CDR3 is 13 amino acids. This clone was detected once. Measured with immunoSEQ multiplex PCR; TCRdb has only the in-frame clones, and not every one. Of about 92,000 clones listed, 82% are singletons. The specimen sequenced was blood. This TCR was sampled from a woman aged 55-75 years in good health. This chain links TRBV9 with TRBJ2-1, with 8 bases aligning to TRBD1. The CDR3 sequence: CASSARQGIGQFF. The CDR3 region has the DNA TGTGCCAGCAGCGCCCGACAGGGGATAGGGCAGTTCTTC.